This T cell receptor (beta chain) is drawn from a study of shared clonotypes between healthy human individuals (dated by TCRdb to about 2020). Some background on the complete study: A couple of women and a few men aged 18 to 49 years were included in the cohort. Per donor, three plates each were used for CD4 naive and CD4 memory, two for CD8 naive, and one for CD8 memory. Blood TCR repertoires of five healthy adults were deeply sequenced to estimate repertoire size and the extent of clonotype sharing between individuals. To increase sequencing depth and limit assay-specific biases, different laboratories used diverse techniques to prepare libraries and sequence TCR repertoires. Between about 0.9 and 9 billion PBMCs per donor were obtained by leukapheresis. Here is what the overall study found, with its caveats: The genetic and exposure-history diversity represented was limited by the small number of donors. Naive subsets generally had larger estimated clonotype richness than memory subsets. Sharing across a few donors was observed for roughly 5% of naive CD4, 3% to 3.5% of naive CD8, 2.3% of memory CD4, and around 0.42% of memory CD8 clonotypes. Only blood was sampled, and tissue TCR repertoires likely differ from those in blood. Based on pairwise subsampling, the degree of clonotype sharing among donors was expected to be affected by sequencing depth. Compared with non-shared clonotypes, the clonotypes found in all four sorted-subset donors had higher generation probabilities. Even with the large sequencing depth, rarefaction of the sorted-subset datasets indicated that sequencing was incomplete.

With regard to this clone: Which antigen it targets is not known. Per-base qualities were not stored, and no clone one base away is much larger.

CD8 naive samples were CD45RO-negative cells positively selected for CCR7, giving a CD45RA+CCR7+ population that excluded TemRA cells. The donors were healthy, HIV-negative adults who had no recently reported acute infections or vaccinations. Every donor was a Caucasian adult living in Nashville, Tennessee, USA. Blood was collected by leukapheresis, and PBMCs were isolated by Ficoll-Histopaque density gradient centrifugation and then cryopreserved in liquid nitrogen vapor phase. Analytical flow cytometry was used to check the purity and quantity of each magnetically sorted T cell population. Each sorted fraction had its genomic DNA isolated and then quantified by UV absorbance on a Nanodrop 2000c. Using the deep immunoSEQ assay, multiplex PCR amplified TCR CDR3 regions from genomic DNA. Extracted genomic DNA from each cell subset was distributed evenly across all wells of several immunoSEQ 96-well plates, and each plate was treated as a replicate. Each replicate PCR for sorted subsets received roughly 200 ng genomic DNA, equal to tens of thousands of T cell genomes. Purified libraries were quantified with a Qubit 3.0 fluorometer, sized on a Bioanalyzer 2100, and re-quantified with the KAPA Library Quantification kit. Every immunoSEQ 96-well plate was sequenced on a dedicated single-read 150-cycle Illumina NextSeq 550 flow cell. Processing in the source paper ran as follows. Because only junctional sequences without quality scores were contained in the immunoSEQ output, filtering matching that applied to full-length reads could not be performed. To assign V/J genes and CDR3, sequences were annotated using PyIR, a Python wrapper for IgBLAST v1.9, with IMGT germline references. Any read was removed if the V/J assignment was weak (E-value above 1e-6), the CDR3 was missing, or the read contained stop codons, out-of-frame junctions, or ambiguous translated residues. A V3J clonotype was defined by an identical inferred V gene, J gene, and CDR3 amino acid sequence. Percentage overlap between repertoires was calculated by dividing the number of shared unique clonotypes by the size of the smaller repertoire. Three approaches were used to assess repertoire richness: RTK rarefaction, the Chao1 estimator, and Recon v2.1 estimates of unobserved clonotypes. Generation probabilities for all TCRbeta clonotypes obtained by the gDNA method from a handful of donors were computed using OLGA. TCRdb retrieved this table from immuneACCESS and kept in-frame rearrangements only. Not all clones are present; in checked studies, unresolved V genes account for under half, and no reason is known for the remainder. That table furnishes V, J and clone size, whereas the DNA furnished D and trimming. The sample contains millions of clones, about 92% of them found a single time. The ten largest clones capture around 1.7% of the sample.

The specimen sequenced was naive CD8+ T cells from PBMCs. The label giving this sample's cell subset or site can be read as: CD45RA+CCR7+. This clonotype was obtained from a man aged 18 to 29 in good health. Some clones in this sample may be carry-over from other donors' samples.

This receptor has the CDR3 CASSENRVNSYNEQFF. The nucleotide sequence is TGTGCCAGCAGTGAGAACAGGGTTAACTCCTACAATGAGCAGTTCTTC. The sequence joins TRBV6-1 to TRBJ2-1; the D segment could be TRBD1, given 6 matching bases. The CDR3 starts with the cysteine, ends with the phenylalanine, and has 16 residues. Of the read, only the CDR3 DNA is kept; its 48 bases are in frame from base 1. The junction shows trimming of 3 bases on V and 0 bases on J, plus 12 bases between the germline ends. Sequences MNHNS (CDR1) and SASEGT (CDR2) are obtained from the germline V gene.